These 9 T cell receptor beta chains share one sample of origin, sequenced in a study of T cells in Graves' hyperthyroidism and ophthalmopathy. RNA transcripts served as the template for amplifying TCR beta CDR3 regions. RT-PCR in the first round (using the HTBI primer set) targeted the TCR CDR3. TCRdb re-called the multiplex PCR reads through MiXCR, storing one row per CDR3 protein. The sample consists of hundreds of thousands of distinct CDR3 sequences, about 16% of them appearing once. Sequencing was performed on blood. These receptor sequences come from a woman in her thirties with Graves' hyperthyroidism.

This clonotype was observed at least ten times. V is TRBV6-2 or TRBV6-3 and J is TRBJ2-1, with a possible D match to TRBD2 (6 bases). The germline gives CDR1 MNHEY, CDR2 SVGEGT. V lost 4 bases, J lost 5 bases, and 18 bases lay in between. The CDR3 length is 16 residues. CDR3 DNA sequence: TGTGCCAGCAGTTGGGACTCCGTGATCTACGACAATGAGCAGTTCTTC. As protein: CASSWDSVIYDNEQFF.

This clonotype was detected ten times or more. The rearrangement links TRBV20-1 to TRBJ2-5, with D possibly called TRBD1 or TRBD2 (6 bases each). The CDR3 spans 14 residues. The ends were cut back, 4 bases at V and 2 bases at J, with 14 bases in the middle. Germline CDR1 and CDR2: DFQATT and SNEGSKA (reference sequence). For the CDR3, the DNA is TGCAGTGCTAAGGGACAACTAGCTCAAGAGACCCAGTACTTC. This translates into CSAKGQLAQETQYF.

The rearrangement joins TRBV28 to TRBJ2-7; no reliable D call. Per the germline V gene, CDR1 is MDHEN and CDR2 is SYDVKM. The germline V and J ends were trimmed by 4 bases and 6 bases, with 13 bases remaining between them. This CDR3 has 13 residues. The CDR3 here is CASSYSASSEQYF. The DNA of the CDR3 is TGTGCCAGCAGTTACTCGGCTAGTAGCGAGCAGTACTTC.

This clonotype appeared once. The chain links TRBV6-1 to TRBJ2-5; 15 bases are shared with TRBD2. V lost 11 bases, J lost 3 bases, and 22 bases stayed unmatched. The germline CDR1 and CDR2 sequences are MNHNS and SASEGT. The CDR3 is 20 amino acids. CDR3 DNA sequence: TGTGCCGGAGGGACCCCCCGAGGACTAGCGGGAGGGTTTGTTGAAGAGACCCAGTACTTC. As protein: CAGGTPRGLAGGFVEETQYF.

The V and J genes are TRBV19 and TRBJ2-3; D assignment may be TRBD1 or TRBD2 (5 bases each). CDR3 size: 14 residues. V was cut by 8 bases and J by 0 bases, with 12 bases left in between. The germline CDR1 and CDR2 sequences are LNHDA and SQIVND (reference sequence). This chain's CDR3 is CASQQWGSTDTQYF. The CDR3 DNA sequence: TGTGCCAGTCAGCAGTGGGGGAGCACAGATACGCAGTATTTT.

This clonotype was observed at least ten times. The V gene is TRBV12-3 or TRBV12-4, the J gene TRBJ1-5, with a tentative D call TRBD1 (5 bases). The CDR3 length is 14 residues. V was cut by 5 bases and J by 7 bases, with 15 bases left in between. The DNA of the CDR3 is TGTGCCAGCAGTCCCGGGGGAGCCGAACAGCCCCAGCATTTT. Translated, it gives CASSPGGAEQPQHF.

This clonotype is a singleton in its sample. One end of the junction fails to match germline, which may point to a read error. This rearrangement joins TRBV20-1 to TRBJ2-1; TRBD2 is a possible D gene (6 bases). CDR3 size: 11 residues. From germline, CDR1 is DFQATT and CDR2 SNEGSKA (reference sequence). This CDR3 reads CSARDPPSDVF. The CDR3 DNA sequence: TGCAGTGCTAGAGATCCTCCTAGCGATGTCTTC.

This clonotype has ten or more counts. The chain is built from TRBV18 and TRBJ1-2; D is ambiguous. CDR1 KGHSH and CDR2 LQKENI come from the germline V gene. Trimming removed 2 bases from V and 6 bases from J, with 10 bases in between. The CDR3 runs 13 residues. The CDR3 coding sequence is TGTGCCAGCTCACCAATGGGAGGAAATGGCTACACCTTC. Residues: CASSPMGGNGYTF.

V gene TRBV29-1 combines with J gene TRBJ2-5, with 10 bases fitting TRBD2. Germline CDR1 reads SQVTM; CDR2 reads ANQGSEA. This CDR3 region has 16 residues. The junction had 13 bases not matched to a gene; V was cut back by 8 bases and J by 1 base. The CDR3: CSSTQTSGKIQETQYF. The CDR3 nucleotides read TGCAGCTCAACCCAAACTAGCGGGAAAATCCAAGAGACCCAGTACTTC.